These 27 T cell receptor beta chains originate from one sample sequenced in a study of T cells in Graves' hyperthyroidism and ophthalmopathy. There were TCR beta CDR3 regions amplified from RNA transcripts. Primed by the HTBI set, a first-round RT-PCR was run on the TCR CDR3. From the multiplex PCR reads, TCRdb called clonotypes with MiXCR, one entry per CDR3 protein. The sample has hundreds of thousands of distinct CDR3 sequences; 20% to 25% are singletons. The sample taken for sequencing was blood. The receptors stem from a man younger than 45 with Graves' ophthalmopathy.

This clonotype has only a few counts. The rearrangement uses TRBV29-1 and TRBJ2-3, with 9 positions matching TRBD1. CDR3 length: 16 residues. Germline V gene lookup returns CDR1 SQVTM and CDR2 ANQGSEA. Losses at the gene ends were 6 bases for V and 6 bases for J; bases not matched to a gene: 16. The CDR3 loop reads CSVGPDRGNAPDTQYF. CDR3 sequence (DNA): TGCAGCGTCGGACCGGACAGGGGAAATGCGCCCGATACGCAGTATTTT.

There are many counts of this clonotype. The chain employs TRBV3-1 and TRBJ1-2; TRBD1 matches at 8 bases. From germline, CDR1 is LGHDT and CDR2 YNNKEL (reference sequence). Trimming cost V 4 bases and J 1 base; bases outside gene matches: 2. This CDR3 region has 14 residues. CDR3 bases: TGTGCCAGCAGCCGAACAGGGGGTAACTATGGCTACACCTTC. Its protein is CASSRTGGNYGYTF.

This chain uses TRBV19 with TRBJ2-5; 8 bases agree with TRBD1. The CDR3 loop spans 15 amino acids. Germline V CDR1 and CDR2: LNHDA, SQIVND (reference sequence). V shed 3 bases and J 3 bases; nucleotides not matched to a gene: 6. CDR3 sequence (DNA): TGTGCCAGTAGTATGGACAGGGCATCTGAAGAGACCCAGTACTTC. Amino acids: CASSMDRASEETQYF.

This chain joins TRBV6-1 and TRBJ2-5; the match to TRBD2 covers 9 bases. The germline V gene encodes CDR1 MNHNS and CDR2 SASEGT. The V and J ends lost 6 bases and 5 bases, in that order; junction bases with no gene match: 7. CDR3 length: 14 amino acids. This CDR3 is CASSRGLALETQYF. Written as DNA, the CDR3 is TGTGCCAGCAGCAGGGGACTAGCTTTGGAGACCCAGTACTTC.

There are a few counts of this clonotype. The rearrangement links TRBV5-1 to TRBJ1-2; D uncertain. The ends were cut back, 5 bases at V and 1 base at J, with 15 bases in the middle. CDR1 and CDR2 (germline): SGHRS, YFSETQ. CDR3 size: 15 residues. The CDR3 DNA sequence: TGCGCCAGCAGTAGGGAAGGATTCTTTAACTATGGCTACACCTTC. This translates into CASSREGFFNYGYTF.

This clonotype was recorded many times. This chain joins TRBV5-6 and TRBJ2-1; a possible D gene is TRBD1 (7 bases). This CDR3 comprises 15 residues. V was trimmed by 1 base and J by 5 bases, leaving 13 bases between them. CDR1 SGHDT and CDR2 YYEEEE come from the germline V gene. The CDR3 protein is CASSLSGGLHNEQFF. Here the CDR3 DNA reads TGTGCCAGCAGCTTGTCAGGGGGACTCCACAATGAGCAGTTCTTC.

The chain combines TRBV6-5 with TRBJ1-4; 7 bases match TRBD1. CDR3 length: 13 residues. CDR1 is MNHEY and CDR2 is SVGAGI in the germline V gene. V shed 2 bases, J shed 7 bases, and the junction held 1 base outside the gene matches. The CDR3, as DNA: TGTGCCAGCAGTTACGCAGGGGGTGAAAAACTGTTTTTT. It codes for CASSYAGGEKLFF.

V usage is TRBV27 and J usage is TRBJ1-6, with D possibly matching TRBD1 (5 bases). V was trimmed by 3 bases and J by 9 bases, leaving 18 bases between them. This CDR3 region has 16 residues. Germline CDR1 is MNHEY and CDR2 is SMNVEV (reference sequence). CDR3 region: CASSFSRDGGRSPLHF. CDR3 in DNA: TGTGCCAGCAGTTTCTCTAGGGACGGGGGACGTTCACCCCTCCACTTT.

The rearrangement joins TRBV12-3 or TRBV12-4 to TRBJ2-7; TRBD1 matches at 7 bases. Germline trimming cut 1 base from V and 5 bases from J; bases unmatched to any gene: 5. The CDR3 is 14 amino acids. In nucleotides, the CDR3 is TGTGCCAGCAGTTTAGGACAGGGCCCCGACGAGCAGTACTTC. Its protein is CASSLGQGPDEQYF.

In this sample, this clonotype turned up many times. The chain is built from TRBV29-1 and TRBJ2-3, with a tentative D call TRBD2 (6 bases). The V and J ends lost 7 bases and 0 bases respectively, with 17 bases between them. The CDR3 has 15 amino acids. Germline CDR1 and CDR2: SQVTM and ANQGSEA. The CDR3 bases are TGCAGCGCCGCAAGGGGCGGGACTAGCACAGATACGCAGTATTTT. Residues: CSAARGGTSTDTQYF.

This clonotype was recorded only once. V is TRBV19 and J is TRBJ1-1; D might be TRBD1 (5 bases). V lost 9 bases and J lost 1, with 18 bases in between. From germline, CDR1 is LNHDA and CDR2 SQIVND (reference sequence). The length of the CDR3 is 15 residues. The CDR3 is CASKWRAGGNTEAFF. CDR3 DNA: TGTGCCAGCAAATGGCGTGCGGGGGGGAACACTGAAGCTTTCTTT.

This clonotype was seen repeatedly, ten times or more. The gene calls are TRBV28 and TRBJ1-2; no reliable D call. In germline, CDR1 is MDHEN, CDR2 SYDVKM. The CDR3 loop spans 15 amino acids. Trimming left V 2 bases short and J 5 bases short, with 15 bases between. In nucleotides, the CDR3 is TGTGCCAGCAGTTTACTCCTCGCAGGCCCTTATGGCTACACCTTC. Amino acids: CASSLLLAGPYGYTF.

There are a few counts of this clonotype. The chain combines TRBV11-2 with TRBJ2-7; D ambiguous. CDR3 length equals 12 residues. Trimming removed 8 bases at V and 4 bases at J, with 12 bases between. The germline CDR1 and CDR2 sequences are SGHAT and FQNNGV. The CDR3 DNA sequence: TGTGCCAGCGCTGGGTGGTCGTACGAGCAGTACTTC. Its translation is CASAGWSYEQYF.

This sequence joins TRBV29-1 and TRBJ1-2; D unclear. The length of the CDR3 is 11 residues. The V gene's germline CDR1 is SQVTM and CDR2 ANQGSEA. Deletions cut 1 base from V and 8 bases from J, with 8 bases between. CDR3 coding DNA: TGCAGCGTTGAAGTTCGACTAGGCTACACCTTC. As protein: CSVEVRLGYTF.

In its sample, this clonotype was seen many times. CDR3 sequence (DNA): TGTGCCAGCAGCTTATCCAGCGGGAGGGCCAATGAGCAGTTCTTC. Translating gives CASSLSSGRANEQFF. The V call is TRBV11-3, the J call TRBJ2-1; TRBD2 agrees at 10 bases. J lost 6 bases, V lost 2 bases, and 4 bases had no gene match. In germline, CDR1 is SGHNT, CDR2 YENEEA. The CDR3 runs to 15 residues.

The chain recombines TRBV10-2 with TRBJ1-2, with D perhaps matching TRBD1 (6 bases). This CDR3 is built from 17 residues. V was clipped by 0 bases and J by 6 bases, with 20 bases between them. Germline CDR1 and CDR2: WSHSY and SAAADI. For the CDR3, the DNA is TGCGCCAGCAGTGAGTCGGGGGCCGGCCTAAGGAGAGATGGCTACACCTTC. It codes for CASSESGAGLRRDGYTF.

This clonotype appeared a few times. The chain is built from TRBV6-5 and TRBJ2-3; 7 bases line up with TRBD1. J gave up 4 bases and V 3 bases, and 10 bases lay outside the gene matches. Germline V gives CDR1 MNHEY, CDR2 SVGAGI. The CDR3 spans 16 residues. CDR3 amino acids: CASSYGDSLGADTQYF. CDR3 coding DNA: TGTGCCAGCAGTTATGGGGACAGCTTGGGCGCAGATACGCAGTATTTT.

The chain joins TRBV29-1 to TRBJ2-3; no clear D. The CDR3 extends over 12 amino acids. The V gene lost 6 bases and the J gene lost 0 bases, with 7 bases spanning the gap. CDR1 is SQVTM and CDR2 is ANQGSEA in the germline V gene. The CDR3 DNA reads as TGCAGCGTGCGACTCAGCACAGATACGCAGTATTTT. Residues: CSVRLSTDTQYF.

In this sample, this clonotype turned up many times. The V and J genes are TRBV5-1 and TRBJ2-1; 10 bases align to TRBD2. The germline gives CDR1 SGHRS, CDR2 YFSETQ. CDR3 length equals 12 residues. V gave up 4 bases and J gave up 8 bases; unmatched junction bases: 0. The CDR3, as DNA: TGCGCCAGCAGCCTAGCGGGGGATGAGCAGTTCTTC. Encoded protein: CASSLAGDEQFF.

The chain links TRBV7-3 to TRBJ2-3; TRBD2 aligns across 8 bases. Germline V gene lookup returns CDR1 SGHTA and CDR2 FQGTGA. The V and J ends lost 2 bases and 6 bases, in that order; junction bases with no gene match: 7. The CDR3 contains 15 residues. The CDR3 loop reads CASSLYGGRSDTQYF. The CDR3 DNA reads TGTGCCAGCAGCTTATATGGCGGGAGGAGTGATACGCAGTATTTT. Supplemented by reference TRBV7-3 and TRBJ2-3, the full variable domain reads GAGVSQTPSNKVTEKGKYVELRCDPISGHTALYWYRQSLGQGPEFLIYFQGTGAADDSGLPNDRFFAVRPEGSVSTLKIQRTERGDSAVYLCASSLYGGRSDTQYFGPGTRLTVL.

This clonotype appeared a few times. V and J are TRBV4-3 and TRBJ2-1; D gene uncertain. Germline V gene lookup returns CDR1 LGHNA and CDR2 YSLEER. V gave up 0 bases and J gave up 4 bases, with 7 bases separating them. This CDR3 contains 14 residues. The CDR3 nucleotides read TGCGCCAGCAGCCAAGATAACGCTTACAATGAGCAGTTCTTC. Its translation is CASSQDNAYNEQFF.

Many counts were recorded for this clonotype. The V and J genes are TRBV20-1 and TRBJ1-1; TRBD1 is a possible D gene (6 bases). CDR3 size: 14 residues. Germline CDR1 and CDR2: DFQATT and SNEGSKA (reference sequence). V shed 5 bases and J shed 0 bases, with 13 bases lying between them. As DNA, the CDR3 is TGCAGTGCTTTACAAGGGGGGATGAACACTGAAGCTTTCTTT. Encoded protein: CSALQGGMNTEAFF.

The rearrangement uses TRBV29-1 and TRBJ2-1; no clear D. Germline V gives CDR1 SQVTM, CDR2 ANQGSEA. V shed 7 bases and J shed 4 bases, with 8 bases lying between them. CDR3 length: 11 residues. The CDR3 sequence: CSDRVYNEQFF. CDR3 sequence (DNA): TGCAGCGATCGGGTGTACAATGAGCAGTTCTTC.

In its sample, this clonotype was seen many times. This chain joins TRBV28 and TRBJ1-2; D gene uncertain. The CDR3 is 14 amino acids. The germline CDR1 and CDR2 sequences are MDHEN and SYDVKM. With 6 bases removed from V and 3 bases from J, the gap between germline ends came to 14 bases. The CDR3 region is CASSTAESYYGYTF. CDR3 bases: TGTGCCAGCAGCACTGCTGAGTCCTACTATGGCTACACCTTC.

The rearrangement joins TRBV6-1 to TRBJ1-5; D is ambiguous. The V gene lost 2 bases and the J gene lost 1 base, with 9 bases spanning the gap. The CDR3 loop spans 15 amino acids. Germline-derived CDR1 and CDR2 are MNHNS and SASEGT. The CDR3 protein is CASSERLGSNQPQHF. As DNA, the CDR3 is TGTGCCAGCAGTGAACGCCTTGGCAGCAATCAGCCCCAGCATTTT.

V and J are TRBV29-1 and TRBJ2-7; tentatively, D is TRBD1 (5 bases). V lost 4 bases, J lost 7 bases, and 17 bases lay in between. The CDR3 spans 13 residues. The germline CDR1 and CDR2 sequences are SQVTM and ANQGSEA. DNA for the CDR3: TGCAGCGTTGGCGGCAGGGCCTCTTGGGAGCAGTACTTC. Its protein is CSVGGRASWEQYF.

The rearrangement joins TRBV5-1 to TRBJ2-2, with TRBD1 matching over 10 bases. The germline CDR1 and CDR2 sequences are SGHRS and YFSETQ. Trimming took 0 bases from V and 1 from J; bases not matched to a gene: 0. This CDR3 has 16 amino acids. CDR3 residues: CASSLGDRGNTGELFF. CDR3 DNA sequence: TGCGCCAGCAGCTTGGGGGACAGGGGGAACACCGGGGAGCTGTTTTTT. The variable domain in full, with the rest retrieved from reference TRBV5-1 and TRBJ2-2, is KAGVTQTPRYLIKTRGQQVTLSCSPISGHRSVSWYQQTPGQGLQFLFEYFSETQRNKGNFPGRFSGRQFSNSRSEMNVSTLELGDSALYLCASSLGDRGNTGELFFGEGSRLTVL.